These 13 T cell receptor beta chains came from one sample sequenced in a study of T cell responses to AZD1222 COVID-19 vaccine. Clones were sequenced by immunoSEQ multiplex PCR, and TCRdb holds only the in-frame ones, with some missing. The sample lists 110,000 to 150,000 clones, under 95% occurring once. The specimen was peripheral blood, collected on day 0 of AZD1222 vaccination. The receptor set was obtained from an adult in good health.

V and J are TRBV4-2 and TRBJ2-3; 11 nucleotides match TRBD2. The CDR3 sequence is 16 residues long. Germline CDR1 is LGHNA and CDR2 is YNFKEQ. V dropped 4 bases and J dropped 6; count of bases not matched to a gene: 9. CDR3 in DNA: TGTGCCAGCAGCCCGAGCCTAGCGGGGGGCGGTGATACGCAGTATTTT. Translating it yields CASSPSLAGGGDTQYF.

The genes are TRBV4-2 and TRBJ1-5, with D possibly TRBD1 on 5 matching bases. From germline, CDR1 is LGHNA and CDR2 YNFKEQ. Trimming took off 0 bases at V and 5 bases at J, with 11 bases between the two ends. The CDR3 runs to 15 residues. CDR3 sequence: CASSQEAGADQPQHF. The CDR3 nucleotides read TGTGCCAGCAGCCAAGAGGCCGGGGCTGATCAGCCCCAGCATTTT.

The chain carries TRBV28 and TRBJ1-2; 9 bases fit TRBD1. The V segment lost 5 bases and the J segment 8 bases; nucleotides outside the gene matches: 9. The CDR3 length is 14 residues. CDR1 MDHEN and CDR2 SYDVKM come from the germline V gene. For the CDR3, the DNA is TGTGCCAGCAGTACTCAGACAGGGGGTGGCGGCTACACCTTC. Amino acid sequence: CASSTQTGGGGYTF.

V usage is TRBV6-5 and J usage is TRBJ1-6; D ambiguous. This CDR3 contains 14 residues. V gave up 7 bases and J gave up 9 bases, with 16 bases separating them. CDR1 and CDR2 (germline): MNHEY, SVGAGI. This CDR3 reads CASTRASERSPLHF. Written as DNA, the CDR3 is TGTGCCAGCACCCGAGCGTCAGAACGTTCACCCCTCCACTTT.

The rearrangement joins TRBV11-2 to TRBJ2-7; 8 bases line up with TRBD2. V dropped 0 bases and J dropped 2; count of bases not matched to a gene: 12. CDR1 and CDR2 (germline): SGHAT, FQNNGV. The CDR3 is made up of 18 amino acids. The CDR3 region has the DNA TGTGCCAGCAGCTTAGAGTCCCCAGTATTAGCGGGGACCTACGAGCAGTACTTC. Residues: CASSLESPVLAGTYEQYF.

V gene TRBV9 combines with J gene TRBJ2-7; 8 bases agree with TRBD2. V shed 4 bases and J 1 base; nucleotides not matched to a gene: 7. The CDR3 runs 15 residues. Germline-derived CDR1 and CDR2 are SGDLS and YYNGEE. CDR3 bases: TGTGCCAGCAGCCCCGGGGGGGACCTTTCCTACGAGCAGTACTTC. This gives the protein CASSPGGDLSYEQYF.

V usage is TRBV25-1 and J usage is TRBJ1-1; D unclear. From germline, CDR1 is MGHDK and CDR2 SYGVNS. CDR3 length equals 15 residues. With 3 bases removed from V and 0 bases from J, the gap between germline ends came to 11 bases. CDR3 coding DNA: TGTGCCAGCAGTGACCCGGGTAATATGAACACTGAAGCTTTCTTT. Translating gives CASSDPGNMNTEAFF.

The rearrangement joins TRBV28 to TRBJ2-1; 11 nucleotides match TRBD2. This CDR3 contains 18 residues. Germline V gene sequence: CDR1 MDHEN, CDR2 SYDVKM. The J segment lost 7 bases and the V segment lost 1 base, leaving 12 bases of the junction unmatched. Here the CDR3 DNA reads TGTGCCAGCAGTTTATCTCTAGCGGGGGGAATTGTAGATAATGAGCAGTTCTTC. Its translation is CASSLSLAGGIVDNEQFF.

The J gene is TRBJ2-1, the V gene TRBV5-6, with 10 bases fitting TRBD1. Germline assignment: CDR1 SGHDT and CDR2 YYEEEE. Trimming took 0 bases from V and 4 from J; bases not matched to a gene: 4. The length of the CDR3 is 16 residues. CDR3: CASSLVDRGLYNEQFF. CDR3 coding DNA: TGTGCCAGCAGCTTGGTTGACAGGGGGCTTTACAATGAGCAGTTCTTC. The full variable domain, with the rest looked up from reference TRBV5-6 and TRBJ2-1, is DAGVTQSPTHLIKTRGQQVTLRCSPKSGHDTVSWYQQALGQGPQFIFQYYEEEERQRGNFPDRFSGHQFPNYSSELNVNALLLGDSALYLCASSLVDRGLYNEQFFGPGTRLTVL.

The chain is built from TRBV28 and TRBJ1-2; 11 bases match TRBD1. Trimming took 5 bases from V and 8 from J; bases not matched to a gene: 13. CDR1 and CDR2 from the germline V gene are MDHEN and SYDVKM. This CDR3 has 16 residues. CDR3 amino acids: CASSLPPGQGARGYTF. The CDR3, as DNA: TGTGCCAGCAGTCTTCCTCCCGGACAGGGGGCGCGAGGCTACACCTTC.

CDR3 sequence: CASSLVKGDYGYTF. The CDR3 nucleotides read TGTGCCAGCAGCTTAGTAAAGGGGGACTATGGCTACACCTTC. The chain recombines TRBV7-8 with TRBJ1-2; D possibly corresponds to TRBD1 (6 bases). Looked up from germline, CDR1 is SGHVS and CDR2 is FQNEAQ. The V and J ends lost 1 base and 3 bases respectively, with 9 bases between them. The CDR3 length is 14 residues.

This sequence joins TRBV21-1 and TRBJ1-6; whether TRBD1, the table's D call, matches the DNA was not checked. TRBV21-1 is a pseudogene segment. The CDR3 is 18 amino acids. This CDR3 reads CASSFIRQVISYNSPLHF. The CDR3 DNA sequence: TGTGCCAGCAGTTTCATCAGGCAGGTAATATCCTATAATTCACCCCTCCACTTT.

CDR3 loop: CASSFGENTEAFF. DNA of the CDR3: TGTGCCAGCAGTTTTGGGGAGAACACTGAAGCTTTCTTT. This chain connects TRBV28 to TRBJ1-1; no reliable D call. Germline V gene data show CDR1 as MDHEN and CDR2 as SYDVKM. CDR3 size: 13 residues. Trimming pared 3 bases from V and 1 base from J, leaving 6 bases between.